This TCR beta chain derives from a study of cytomegalovirus exposure and HLA in healthy donors. PCR used 60 Vbeta primers and 13 Jbeta primers. TCRdb's copy holds only in-frame clones and misses some; the assay was immunoSEQ multiplex PCR. The data contain under 250,000 clones, 79% of them singletons. V was pared by 3 bases and J by 0 bases, with 7 bases between. Germline-derived CDR1 and CDR2 are MNHEY and SMNVEV (reference sequence). This CDR3 has 14 amino acids. Study findings and constraints: As a later analysis showed, a missense DCLRE1C variant was linked to trimming of TCR beta V- and J-genes. A prior analysis recorded that most TCR beta V segments were productive about 90% or about 30% of the time. According to a later analysis, most TCR beta chains associated with CMV appeared HLA-restricted.

As for this clone: Its antigen is currently unknown.

The sample consisted of PBMCs. This clonotype was obtained from a man aged 50 to 60 in good health and CMV-seronegative. The chain couples TRBV27 to TRBJ2-3, with TRBD2 as a possible D gene (5 bases). CDR3 nucleotide sequence: TGTGCCAGCAGTTTGAGGGCTAGCACAGATACGCAGTATTTT. Its translation is CASSLRASTDTQYF.